Listed here are 15 T cell receptor beta chains from one sample, sequenced in a study of PD-1 blockade in mismatch repair-deficient tumors. The assay was immunoSEQ multiplex PCR, and TCRdb's table has in-frame clones only and misses some. The sample yields around 130,000 clones, more than 70% seen once. The input for sequencing was peripheral blood, taken approximately 72 weeks after starting pembrolizumab. These receptor sequences come from an adult with mismatch repair-deficient cancer.

The chain recombines TRBV5-6 with TRBJ2-1, with no clear D. There are 13 residues in the CDR3. The germline V and J ends were trimmed by 0 bases and 6 bases, with 7 bases remaining between them. The germline V gene has CDR1 SGHDT and CDR2 YYEEEE. For the CDR3, the DNA is TGTGCCAGCAGCTTGGGCCTTGCCAATGAGCAGTTCTTC. It codes for CASSLGLANEQFF.

This chain connects TRBV6-6 to TRBJ1-5, with D perhaps TRBD1 (5 bases). This CDR3 has 14 residues. CDR1 and CDR2 from the germline V gene are MNHNY and SVGAGI (reference sequence). Deletions cut 7 bases from V and 5 bases from J, with 15 bases between. The chain's CDR3 is CASTLARGHQPQHF. In DNA, the CDR3 is TGTGCCAGCACCCTCGCACGGGGCCATCAGCCCCAGCATTTT.

This chain joins TRBV11-2 and TRBJ1-1; 7 bases are a match to TRBD1. This CDR3 has 15 amino acids. The V and J ends lost 0 bases and 5 bases, in that order; junction bases with no gene match: 6. Germline V CDR1 and CDR2: SGHAT, FQNNGV. CDR3 nucleotide sequence: TGTGCCAGCAGCTTAGACCGCTACAGGGGAACTGAAGCTTTCTTT. Protein product: CASSLDRYRGTEAFF. The whole variable domain, remainder taken from reference TRBV11-2 and TRBJ1-1, is EAGVAQSPRYKIIEKRQSVAFWCNPISGHATLYWYQQILGQGPKLLIQFQNNGVVDDSQLPKDRFSAERLKGVDSTLKIQPAKLEDSAVYLCASSLDRYRGTEAFFGQGTRLTVV.

This rearrangement joins TRBV30 to TRBJ2-7; the match to TRBD2 covers 8 bases. The CDR3 contains 13 residues. Germline V gene sequence: CDR1 GTSNPN, CDR2 SVGIG (reference sequence). V was pared by 3 bases and J by 6 bases, with 7 bases of the junction left unmatched. The CDR3 here is CAWSLTGGSEQYF. For the CDR3, the DNA is TGTGCCTGGAGCTTGACGGGAGGGTCCGAGCAGTACTTC.

The chain combines TRBV7-2 with TRBJ2-3, with 9 bases fitting TRBD2. Germline V gene lookup returns CDR1 SGHTA and CDR2 FQGNSA. This CDR3 has 15 residues. With 6 bases clipped from V and 4 bases from J, the junction kept 8 bases outside the gene matches. The chain's CDR3 is CASSDNGGRADTQYF. The CDR3 nucleotides are TGTGCCAGCAGTGACAATGGCGGGAGGGCAGATACGCAGTATTTT. Variable domain in full (rest from reference TRBV7-2 and TRBJ2-3): GAGVSQSPSNKVTEKGKDVELRCDPISGHTALYWYRQSLGQGLEFLIYFQGNSAPDKSGLPSDRFSAERTGGSVSTLTIQRTQQEDSAVYLCASSDNGGRADTQYFGPGTRLTVL.

The V and J genes are TRBV4-2 and TRBJ2-4; 10 bases fit TRBD2. After removal of 2 bases from V and 8 bases from J, the junction contained 3 bases not matched to a gene. The CDR3 is 14 amino acids. Germline-derived CDR1 and CDR2 are LGHNA and YNFKEQ. The CDR3 loop is CASSQSSGRDIQYF. The CDR3, as DNA: TGTGCCAGCAGCCAATCCAGCGGGAGGGACATTCAGTACTTC.

The chain couples TRBV19 to TRBJ2-1; 10 bases match TRBD2. The germline gives CDR1 LNHDA, CDR2 SQIVND (reference sequence). The CDR3 contains 15 residues. The V and J ends lost 3 bases and 3 bases, in that order; junction bases with no gene match: 2. This CDR3 is CASSILAGDYNEQFF. The CDR3 DNA follows: TGTGCCAGTAGTATCCTAGCGGGAGACTACAATGAGCAGTTCTTC.

This clone turned up a few times. This chain links TRBV4-1 with TRBJ2-7; D remains ambiguous. The CDR3 has 14 amino acids. Germline loops: CDR1 MGHRA, CDR2 YSYEKL. The ends were cut back, 4 bases at V and 1 base at J, with 11 bases in the middle. CDR3 sequence reads: CASSPSQGSYEQYF. The CDR3 nucleotides are TGCGCCAGCAGCCCCAGCCAAGGGTCCTACGAGCAGTACTTC.

This clone has just a few counts. The chain recombines TRBV10-3 with TRBJ2-7; 9 bases are shared with TRBD2. This CDR3 spans 11 amino acids. The germline CDR1 and CDR2 sequences are ENHRY and SYGVKD. J was trimmed by 4 bases and V by 8 bases; bases with no gene match: 0. In DNA, the CDR3 is TGTGCCATCCTAGCGGGGTACGAGCAGTACTTC. Translated: CAILAGYEQYF.

J is TRBJ2-7 and V is TRBV4-2, with D perhaps assigned TRBD1 or TRBD2 (5 bases each). The V and J ends lost 4 bases and 3 bases respectively, with 19 bases between them. The CDR3 extends over 16 amino acids. Looked up from germline, CDR1 is LGHNA and CDR2 is YNFKEQ. In nucleotides, the CDR3 is TGTGCCAGCAGCCTGTTCCACGGGACCCCCTACTACGAGCAGTACTTC. Amino acid sequence: CASSLFHGTPYYEQYF.

The J gene is TRBJ2-5, the V gene TRBV28; the D is unclear. The germline gives CDR1 MDHEN, CDR2 SYDVKM. V was pared by 6 bases and J by 3 bases, with 14 bases between. This CDR3 spans 14 amino acids. The DNA for the CDR3 is TGTGCCAGCAGAGTTGGATACTACGAAGAGACCCAGTACTTC. Encoded protein: CASRVGYYEETQYF.

The J gene is TRBJ1-2, the V gene TRBV5-1; unclear D gene. This CDR3 has 14 residues. The germline V gene encodes CDR1 SGHRS and CDR2 YFSETQ. V lost 1 base, J lost 7 bases, and 14 bases lay in between. CDR3: CASSLPSRLGGYTF. CDR3 nucleotides: TGCGCCAGCAGCTTGCCTAGCAGGTTGGGTGGCTACACCTTC.

In its sample, this clone was seen once. The genes are TRBV4-3 and TRBJ1-5, with a tentative D call TRBD1 (6 bases). This CDR3 comprises 15 residues. Germline values: CDR1 LGHNA, CDR2 YSLEER. The V end was cut by 0 bases, the J end by 2 bases, with 8 bases between. The CDR3 sequence: CASSQDYRGNQPQHF. CDR3 coding DNA: TGCGCCAGCAGCCAAGACTACAGGGGCAATCAGCCCCAGCATTTT.

The V gene is TRBV5-1, the J gene TRBJ2-2; TRBD2 matches 9 bases. Germline lookup yields CDR1 SGHRS and CDR2 YFSETQ. This CDR3 has 17 amino acids. Trimming cost V 3 bases and J 2 bases; bases outside gene matches: 8. The CDR3 DNA is TGCGCCAGCAGCTCCAGACTAGCGGTGACAAACACCGGGGAGCTGTTTTTT. Encoded protein: CASSSRLAVTNTGELFF.

The chain is built from TRBV28 and TRBJ2-7, with D possibly being TRBD1 (7 bases). V was clipped by 5 bases and J by 7 bases, with 21 bases between them. CDR3 size: 15 residues. Germline V CDR1 and CDR2: MDHEN, SYDVKM. CDR3 sequence: CASSPHRGAAGEQYF. The CDR3 DNA sequence: TGTGCCAGCAGTCCCCACAGGGGAGCCGCGGGGGAGCAGTACTTC.